This T cell receptor (beta chain) appears in the sequencing data of a study of blood T cell repertoires in COVID-19. Study as a whole: Researchers got acute and convalescent COVID-19 samples from the United States, Italy and Spain. T cells, B-cell-depleted T cells, or PBMCs provided the cDNA or gDNA that served as material.

Sequenced by immunoSEQ multiplex PCR; TCRdb stores in-frame clones only, minus some. The repertoire consists of about 250,000 clones, with around 87% occurring once and the leading ten covering 2% to 3%. V was pared by 3 bases and J by 15 bases, with 12 bases between. The CDR3 loop spans 12 amino acids. Germline V CDR1 and CDR2: SGHAT, FQDESV (reference sequence). Sequenced sample: PBMCs or T cells enriched from blood (not recorded which). The receptor was derived from a woman aged 18-29 years who had recovered from COVID-19. This rearrangement joins TRBV11-1 to TRBJ1-6; no clear D. The CDR3 loop reads CASSFVRDVLHF. CDR3 DNA sequence: TGTGCCAGCAGCTTCGTCCGGGATGTCCTCCACTTT.